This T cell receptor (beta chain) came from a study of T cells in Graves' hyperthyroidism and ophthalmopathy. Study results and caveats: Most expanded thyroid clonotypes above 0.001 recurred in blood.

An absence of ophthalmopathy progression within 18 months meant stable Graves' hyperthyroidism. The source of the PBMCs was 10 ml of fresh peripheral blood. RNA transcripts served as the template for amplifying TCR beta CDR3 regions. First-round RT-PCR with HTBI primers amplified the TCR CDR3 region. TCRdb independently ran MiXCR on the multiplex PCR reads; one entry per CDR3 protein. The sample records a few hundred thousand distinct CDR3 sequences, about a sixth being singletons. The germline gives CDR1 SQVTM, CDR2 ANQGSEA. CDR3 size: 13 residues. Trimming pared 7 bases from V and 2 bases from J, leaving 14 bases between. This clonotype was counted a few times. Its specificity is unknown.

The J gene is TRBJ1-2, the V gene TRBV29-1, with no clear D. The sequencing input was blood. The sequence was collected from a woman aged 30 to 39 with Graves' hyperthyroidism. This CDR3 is CSATPGLNYGYTF. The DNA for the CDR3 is TGCAGCGCTACTCCGGGCCTAAACTATGGCTACACCTTC.